This T cell receptor beta chain was observed in a study of T cells after yellow fever vaccination. Via MiXCR, TCRdb re-called the 5' RACE reads, giving one row per CDR3 protein. Of around 40,000 distinct CDR3 sequences in the sample, 6.8% are singletons; the top ten hold approximately 16%. The specimen comprised CD8+ T cells not binding an NS4B(214-222) dextramer, sorted from PBMCs, sampled 45 days after the yellow fever booster vaccination. The receptor comes from a man aged 30-40 years who received the YFV17D yellow fever vaccine.

In nucleotides, the CDR3 is TGCAGCGCCGCCCAGGTAGCGGGAGAGGCGAACACCGGGGAGCTGTTTTTT. This sequence encodes CSAAQVAGEANTGELFF. The rearrangement uses TRBV29-1 and TRBJ2-2; TRBD2 matches 9 bases. Trimming removed 7 bases from V and 0 bases from J; junction bases left unmatched: 12. Per germline, CDR1 SQVTM and CDR2 ANQGSEA. The CDR3 contains 17 residues.